The 15 T cell receptor beta chains in this list originate from one sample, sequenced in a study of CD8 T cells in ankylosing spondylitis. One entry per CDR3 protein results from TCRdb running MiXCR on the 5' RACE reads. The profile shows some 140,000 distinct CDR3 sequences, approximately 10% of them singletons. Input material: blood, either unsorted or a sorted T cell fraction (not recorded which). These receptors all stem from a female donor with ankylosing spondylitis or in good health (not recorded which).

This clonotype has ten or more counts. The rearrangement joins TRBV5-1 to TRBJ1-1; 9 bases fit TRBD1. V shed 4 bases, J shed 2 bases, and the junction held 6 bases outside the gene matches. This CDR3 is built from 15 residues. Looked up from germline, CDR1 is SGHRS and CDR2 is YFSETQ. CDR3 residues: CASSDPGQGNTEAFF. The CDR3 bases are TGCGCCAGCAGCGACCCGGGACAGGGAAACACTGAAGCTTTCTTT.

The chain carries TRBV10-2 and TRBJ2-5; 7 bases line up with TRBD2. The CDR3 is 14 residues long. Germline lookup yields CDR1 WSHSY and CDR2 SAAADI. After removal of 2 bases from V and 6 bases from J, the junction contained 6 bases not matched to a gene. The CDR3 sequence: CASSETRETKTQYF. CDR3 DNA: TGCGCCAGCAGTGAGACGCGGGAGACCAAGACCCAGTACTTC.

This clonotype was seen many times. The V call is TRBV18, the J call TRBJ2-3; 7 nucleotides align to TRBD1. Germline V gene lookup returns CDR1 KGHSH and CDR2 LQKENI. With 2 bases clipped from V and 5 bases from J, the junction kept 4 bases outside the gene matches. The CDR3 extends over 14 amino acids. In DNA form, the CDR3 reads TGTGCCAGCTCACCAACAGGGGCCAAAGATACGCAGTATTTT. Encoded protein: CASSPTGAKDTQYF.

This clonotype was seen repeatedly, ten times or more. The chain combines TRBV7-8 with TRBJ2-1; tentatively, D is TRBD2 (5 bases). The ends were cut back, 0 bases at V and 3 bases at J, with 12 bases in the middle. The CDR3 is made up of 16 amino acids. The germline CDR1 and CDR2 sequences are SGHVS and FQNEAQ. CDR3 amino acids: CASSLAGVSYYNEQFF. Here the CDR3 DNA reads TGTGCCAGCAGCTTAGCCGGGGTCTCGTACTACAATGAGCAGTTCTTC. Filled out from reference TRBV7-8 and TRBJ2-1, the complete variable domain reads GAGVSQSPRYKVAKRGQDVALRCDPISGHVSLFWYQQALGQGPEFLTYFQNEAQLDKSGLPSDRFFAERPEGSVSTLKIQRTQQEDSAVYLCASSLAGVSYYNEQFFGPGTRLTVL.

This clonotype has more than one count but fewer than ten. This may come from a read error, since a much larger clone is one base off. The gene calls are TRBV5-1 and TRBJ1-2; the match to TRBD1 covers 9 bases. Germline V gene sequence: CDR1 SGHRS, CDR2 YFSETQ. CDR3 size: 15 residues. CDR3 nucleotides: TGCGCCAGCAGAAAGGAACCCGGGACAGGGTCTGGCCACACCTTC. Translating gives CASRKEPGTGSGHTF.

This clonotype came up many times. The chain employs TRBV5-5 and TRBJ1-5, with 7 bases that match TRBD1. The CDR3 length is 17 residues. Germline V gene lookup returns CDR1 SGHKS and CDR2 YYEKEE (reference sequence). V was pared by 3 bases and J by 11 bases, with 20 bases of the junction left unmatched. The DNA of the CDR3 is TGTGCCAGCAGCTCAAGATTCGACAGGGATGGGTTGCCGGCCCAGCATTTT. Protein: CASSSRFDRDGLPAQHF.

Many counts were recorded for this clonotype. The rearrangement uses TRBV24-1 and TRBJ2-1; D uncertain. Per the germline V gene, CDR1 is KGHDR and CDR2 is SFDVKD. The CDR3 totals 11 residues. Between the trimmed V and J ends, which lost 0 bases and 10 bases, there was a span of 3 bases. CDR3 loop: CATSDLSEQFF. Written as DNA, the CDR3 is TGTGCCACCAGTGATTTGTCCGAGCAGTTCTTC.

This clonotype has ten or more counts. V is TRBV20-1 and J is TRBJ2-7, with 7 nucleotides matching TRBD1. Unmatched junction bases numbered 9, after V lost 1 base and J lost 3 bases. The CDR3 runs to 15 residues. Germline V gene data show CDR1 as DFQATT and CDR2 as SNEGSKA (reference sequence). The DNA for the CDR3 is TGCAGTGCTAGAGTTGTAGGGGACAGCAACTACGAGCAGTACTTC. Protein: CSARVVGDSNYEQYF.

This clonotype was seen ten or more times. V is TRBV6-5 and J is TRBJ1-5, with TRBD1 identical over 7 bases. V lost 2 bases and J lost 9; bases outside the gene matches: 10. This CDR3 has 15 amino acids. The germline V gene encodes CDR1 MNHEY and CDR2 SVGAGI. In nucleotides, the CDR3 is TGTGCCAGCAGTTACGAGAACCGGGACAGATGGCCCCAGCATTTT. Translating it yields CASSYENRDRWPQHF.

Ten or more counts support this clonotype. J is TRBJ2-3 and V is TRBV7-9; D uncertain. The CDR3 is made up of 14 amino acids. From germline, CDR1 is SEHNR and CDR2 FQNEAQ (reference sequence). Trimming cost V 5 bases and J 4 bases, with 13 bases left between them. The CDR3 DNA sequence: TGTGCCAGCAGCCGACGTTTTCAAGCAGATACGCAGTATTTT. Amino acid sequence: CASSRRFQADTQYF.

This rearrangement joins TRBV6-1 to TRBJ1-1; TRBD1 agrees at 7 bases. Trimming took 5 bases from V and 4 from J; bases not matched to a gene: 7. CDR3 length equals 14 residues. Germline V lookup: CDR1 MNHNS, CDR2 SASEGT. CDR3 in amino acids: CASSLRGTGTEAFF. CDR3 nucleotide sequence: TGTGCCAGCAGTCTCAGGGGGACCGGCACTGAAGCTTTCTTT.

In this sample, this clonotype turned up a few times. The V gene is TRBV19, the J gene TRBJ2-7, with no clear D. V gave up 0 bases and J gave up 6 bases, with 12 bases separating them. The germline gives CDR1 LNHDA, CDR2 SQIVND (reference sequence). CDR3 length: 14 amino acids. CDR3 DNA sequence: TGTGCCAGTAGTATAGACAGTTCTATTGGCGAGCAGTACTTC. Its translation: CASSIDSSIGEQYF. Full variable domain (rest looked up from reference TRBV19 and TRBJ2-7): DGGITQSPKYLFRKEGQNVTLSCEQNLNHDAMYWYRQDPGQGLRLIYYSQIVNDFQKGDIAEGYSVSREKKESFPLTVTSAQKNPTAFYLCASSIDSSIGEQYFGPGTRLTVT.

This clonotype was seen at least ten times. The V and J genes are TRBV6-5 and TRBJ2-2, with D unresolved. V gave up 1 base and J gave up 3 bases, with 12 bases separating them. Germline V gene sequence: CDR1 MNHEY, CDR2 SVGAGI. The CDR3 covers 16 residues. The CDR3 sequence is CASSYYTTDYTGELFF. For the CDR3, the DNA is TGTGCCAGCAGTTACTACACAACTGACTACACCGGGGAGCTGTTTTTT.

This clonotype was detected many times. The CDR3 nucleotides are TGTGCCAGCAGCTATCCGTCCGGGACAGGGGGCTTCTACGAGCAGTACTTC. It is translated as CASSYPSGTGGFYEQYF. The chain joins TRBV12-3 or TRBV12-4 to TRBJ2-7, with 12 bases that match TRBD1. This CDR3 is 17 amino acids long. V shed 6 bases, J shed 3 bases, and the junction held 12 bases outside the gene matches.

This clonotype was detected ten times or more. V is TRBV12-3 or TRBV12-4 and J is TRBJ2-5; 8 nucleotides match TRBD2. CDR3 size: 14 residues. Trimming cost V 1 base and J 13 bases; bases outside gene matches: 11. DNA of the CDR3: TGTGCCAGCAGTTTAGGGGTAGCGGGGTCCCTTCCGTACTTC. Protein product: CASSLGVAGSLPYF.